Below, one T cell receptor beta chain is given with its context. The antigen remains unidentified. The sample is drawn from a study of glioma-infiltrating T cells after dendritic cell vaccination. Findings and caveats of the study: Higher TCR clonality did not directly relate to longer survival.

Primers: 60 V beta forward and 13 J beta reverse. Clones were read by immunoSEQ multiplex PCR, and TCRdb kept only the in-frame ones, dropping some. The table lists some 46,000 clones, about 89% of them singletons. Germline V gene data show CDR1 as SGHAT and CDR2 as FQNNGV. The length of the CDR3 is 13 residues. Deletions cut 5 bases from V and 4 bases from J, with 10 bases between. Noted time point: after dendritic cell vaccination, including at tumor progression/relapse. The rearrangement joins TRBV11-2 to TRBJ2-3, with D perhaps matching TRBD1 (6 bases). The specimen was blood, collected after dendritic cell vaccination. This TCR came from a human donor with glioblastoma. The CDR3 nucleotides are TGTGCCAGCAGCGCCCACAGGGCAGATACGCAGTATTTT. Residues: CASSAHRADTQYF.